This entry lists 5 T cell receptor beta chains sequenced from one sample in a study of blood T cell repertoires in COVID-19. This table comes from immunoSEQ multiplex PCR, and its TCRdb copy is limited to in-frame clones, with some not included. The profile shows some 200,000 clones, 88% of them singletons. The sequencing sample was made of PBMCs or T cells enriched from blood (not recorded which). All receptors come from a woman aged 30 to 39 who had recovered from COVID-19.

The chain's CDR3 is CASSYRQGGTGELFF. CDR3 in DNA: TGTGCCAGCAGCTATAGACAGGGCGGCACCGGGGAGCTGTTTTTT. This chain uses TRBV5-5 with TRBJ2-2; 7 positions match TRBD1. In germline, CDR1 is SGHKS, CDR2 YYEKEE (reference sequence). This CDR3 comprises 15 residues. The V and J ends lost 3 bases and 4 bases, in that order; junction bases with no gene match: 6.

The rearrangement uses TRBV7-2 and TRBJ2-5, with 7 bases identical to TRBD1. Per the germline V gene, CDR1 is SGHTA and CDR2 is FQGNSA. The CDR3 spans 14 residues. The V segment lost 6 bases and the J segment 2 bases; nucleotides outside the gene matches: 6. CDR3 protein: CASRDRQGQETQYF. The CDR3 DNA is TGTGCCAGCAGGGATAGACAGGGACAAGAGACCCAGTACTTC.

V gene TRBV4-2 combines with J gene TRBJ2-1; TRBD2 agrees at 11 bases. Germline CDR1 LGHNA, CDR2 YNFKEQ. The ends lost 8 bases at V and 5 bases at J; junction bases unmatched: 11. This CDR3 has 16 residues. CDR3 in amino acids: CASRALSGGGNNEQFF. In DNA, the CDR3 is TGTGCCAGCCGCGCCCTTAGCGGGGGGGGAAACAATGAGCAGTTCTTC.

The chain combines TRBV7-3 with TRBJ2-3; 10 positions match TRBD2. Germline V gives CDR1 SGHTA, CDR2 FQGTGA. The CDR3 is 15 amino acids. V shed 5 bases, J shed 3 bases, and the junction held 5 bases outside the gene matches. The CDR3, as DNA: TGTGCCAGCAGCCTGGCTAGCGGGGGAACAGATACGCAGTATTTT. Translated: CASSLASGGTDTQYF.

This clone was detected only once. The chain recombines TRBV9 with TRBJ2-2, with 7 bases matching TRBD1. The germline gives CDR1 SGDLS, CDR2 YYNGEE. CDR3 length: 18 amino acids. The ends lost 4 bases at V and 1 base at J; junction bases unmatched: 13. CDR3 amino acids: CASSPLTGTDVNTGELFF. The CDR3 region has the DNA TGTGCCAGCAGCCCACTCACCGGGACAGATGTGAACACCGGGGAGCTGTTTTTT.